Listed here are 21 T cell receptor beta chains from one sample, sequenced in a study of blood T cell repertoires in COVID-19. Sequencing used immunoSEQ multiplex PCR; TCRdb keeps in-frame clones, though not all of them. The table records about 230,000 clones, 86% of them present only once. Sequenced: peripheral blood. Every receptor here comes from a man aged 50 to 59 with COVID-19, enrolled during active disease.

Only one count was recorded for this clone. The chain combines TRBV28 with TRBJ1-1, with D perhaps matching TRBD1 (6 bases). The CDR3 is 18 residues long. Trimming removed 6 bases from V and 0 bases from J, with 23 bases in between. Germline assignment: CDR1 MDHEN and CDR2 SYDVKM. This chain's CDR3 is CASRRWTDATLLNTEAFF. The CDR3 DNA reads TGTGCCAGCAGACGTTGGACAGACGCCACTTTATTGAACACTGAAGCTTTCTTT.

The chain couples TRBV28 to TRBJ1-4; TRBD1 agrees at 7 bases. The germline CDR1 and CDR2 sequences are MDHEN and SYDVKM. The CDR3 spans 15 residues. V lost 6 bases, J lost 6 bases, and 10 bases stayed unmatched. The DNA of the CDR3 is TGTGCCAGCAGCCGCACCGGGACAGATTATGAAAAACTGTTTTTT. It is translated as CASSRTGTDYEKLFF.

The chain employs TRBV5-5 and TRBJ2-3, with TRBD1 matching over 8 bases. The CDR3 covers 14 residues. Germline V gives CDR1 SGHKS, CDR2 YYEKEE (reference sequence). V was clipped by 4 bases and J by 1 base; unmatched bases: 2. The CDR3 DNA is TGTGCCAGCAGCGTGGGACAGGGCACAGATACGCAGTATTTT. This codes for CASSVGQGTDTQYF. Drawing the rest from reference TRBV5-5 and TRBJ2-3, the complete variable domain is DAGVTQSPTHLIKTRGQQVTLRCSPISGHKSVSWYQQVLGQGPQFIFQYYEKEERGRGNFPDRFSARQFPNYSSELNVNALLLGDSALYLCASSVGQGTDTQYFGPGTRLTVL.

The chain couples TRBV18 to TRBJ1-4; a possible D gene is TRBD1 (5 bases). V was cut by 5 bases and J by 8 bases, with 21 bases left in between. Germline CDR1 and CDR2: KGHSH and LQKENI. There are 16 residues in the CDR3. The CDR3 coding sequence is TGTGCCAGCTCATCGCTCCGGGACCTAGCGGTAGAAAAACTGTTTTTT. As protein: CASSSLRDLAVEKLFF.

This rearrangement joins TRBV7-8 to TRBJ2-7, with unresolved D. The CDR3 is 9 residues long. Germline assignment: CDR1 SGHVS and CDR2 FQNEAQ. The CDR3 DNA sequence: TGTTTGGCTTCCTACGAGCAGTACTTC. Translated, it gives CLASYEQYF.

The chain recombines TRBV29-1 with TRBJ2-1; 11 bases are a match to TRBD2. The CDR3 runs to 18 residues. The junction had 20 bases not matched to a gene; V was cut back by 4 bases and J by 9 bases. The germline CDR1 and CDR2 sequences are SQVTM and ANQGSEA. CDR3 in amino acids: CSVARGVAGGPDHGEQFF. Written as DNA, the CDR3 is TGCAGCGTTGCCCGCGGGGTAGCGGGAGGGCCCGACCACGGTGAGCAGTTCTTC.

This chain links TRBV5-6 with TRBJ2-7; 7 bases match TRBD1. V shed 4 bases and J 6 bases; nucleotides not matched to a gene: 4. Germline CDR1 and CDR2: SGHDT and YYEEEE. The CDR3 loop spans 12 amino acids. Here the CDR3 reads CASSLTGSEQYF. CDR3 in DNA: TGTGCCAGCAGCCTGACAGGGTCCGAGCAGTACTTC.

The chain couples TRBV7-2 to TRBJ1-1; tentative D call: TRBD1 (5 bases). This CDR3 comprises 13 residues. CDR1 and CDR2 (germline): SGHTA, FQGNSA. V was clipped by 2 bases and J by 7 bases, with 11 bases between them. This CDR3 is CASSLRQSHEAFF. The CDR3 nucleotides read TGTGCCAGCAGCTTAAGACAGTCCCATGAAGCTTTCTTT.

V gene TRBV9 combines with J gene TRBJ2-2; 15 positions match TRBD2. The CDR3 consists of 19 residues. V was pared by 3 bases and J by 0 bases, with 6 bases of the junction left unmatched. Germline loops: CDR1 SGDLS, CDR2 YYNGEE. For the CDR3, the DNA is TGTGCCAGCAGCGAGGGACTAGCGGGGGGTGCTGCGAACACCGGGGAGCTGTTTTTT. Its translation is CASSEGLAGGAANTGELFF.

This sequence joins TRBV9 and TRBJ2-1, with 8 bases identical to TRBD2. The germline V gene has CDR1 SGDLS and CDR2 YYNGEE. The CDR3 totals 16 residues. J gave up 9 bases and V 0 bases, and 11 bases lay outside the gene matches. CDR3 protein: CASSVASGGRKGEQFF. The CDR3, as DNA: TGTGCCAGCAGCGTAGCTTCTGGCGGGAGGAAGGGTGAGCAGTTCTTC.

The chain links TRBV5-4 to TRBJ2-1; TRBD1 is a possible D gene (6 bases). CDR1 SGHNT and CDR2 YYREEE come from the germline V gene (reference sequence). V was trimmed by 0 bases and J by 7 bases, leaving 8 bases between them. The CDR3 length is 13 residues. Here the CDR3 reads CASSLVGANEQFF. The CDR3 nucleotides are TGTGCCAGCAGCTTGGTGGGGGCAAATGAGCAGTTCTTC.

The J gene is TRBJ1-2, the V gene TRBV3-1 (or the pseudogene TRBV3-2), with 7 bases aligning to TRBD1. Looked up from germline, CDR1 is LGHDT and CDR2 is YNNKEL (reference sequence). With V trimmed by 1 base and J by 3 bases, 5 bases remained unmatched. The CDR3 contains 15 residues. CDR3 residues: CASSQGGQVYYGYTF. The CDR3 nucleotides are TGTGCCAGCAGCCAAGGCGGACAGGTGTACTATGGCTACACCTTC.

This sequence joins TRBV3-1 (or the pseudogene TRBV3-2) and TRBJ2-1, with 10 bases matching TRBD2. V dropped 7 bases and J dropped 6; count of bases not matched to a gene: 6. CDR1 and CDR2 from the germline V gene are LGHDT and YNNKEL (reference sequence). The CDR3 has 14 residues. The CDR3 region is CASTTSGFFNEQFF. The CDR3 DNA reads TGTGCCAGCACGACTAGCGGGTTTTTCAATGAGCAGTTCTTC.

This chain links TRBV19 with TRBJ1-5, with D perhaps TRBD1 (6 bases). Germline CDR1 is LNHDA and CDR2 is SQIVND (reference sequence). V gave up 6 bases and J gave up 7 bases, with 25 bases separating them. CDR3 size: 17 residues. The CDR3 coding sequence is TGTGCCAGTAGCTCAATCCGGGACACGGGCTTCTCCCAGCCCCAGCATTTT. Encoded protein: CASSSIRDTGFSQPQHF.

This clone was counted a few times. The CDR3 here is CASSYSSGSSYEQYF. CDR3 sequence (DNA): TGTGCCAGCAGTTACTCTAGCGGGAGCTCCTACGAGCAGTACTTC. The chain couples TRBV6-5 to TRBJ2-7; the match to TRBD2 covers 9 bases. The J segment lost 0 bases and the V segment lost 0 bases, leaving 0 bases of the junction unmatched. Germline assignment: CDR1 MNHEY and CDR2 SVGAGI. This CDR3 spans 15 amino acids.

The chain employs TRBV6-6 and TRBJ2-1, with TRBD2 identical over 7 bases. Germline V gives CDR1 MNHNY, CDR2 SVGAGI (reference sequence). Trimming cost V 5 bases and J 4 bases; bases outside gene matches: 2. This CDR3 has 13 residues. The CDR3, as DNA: TGTGCCAGCAGTGCGGGACTATACAATGAGCAGTTCTTC. Its translation: CASSAGLYNEQFF.

The chain has TRBV6-2 or TRBV6-3 and TRBJ2-3; the match to TRBD1 covers 8 bases. The germline V gene has CDR1 MNHEY and CDR2 SVGEGT. V shed 4 bases, J shed 5 bases, and the junction held 5 bases outside the gene matches. The CDR3 consists of 14 residues. The chain's CDR3 is CASSFRQGIDTQYF. The CDR3 region has the DNA TGTGCCAGCAGTTTTCGACAGGGGATAGATACGCAGTATTTT.

This clone was found once. The chain recombines TRBV9 with TRBJ2-2, with 9 bases lining up with TRBD2. Trimming took 0 bases from V and 7 from J; bases not matched to a gene: 7. The CDR3 covers 16 residues. Per germline, CDR1 SGDLS and CDR2 YYNGEE. As DNA, the CDR3 is TGTGCCAGCAGCGTAGGACCTAGCGGGACGGTCGGGGAGCTGTTTTTT. The encoded protein is CASSVGPSGTVGELFF.

This clone has a handful of counts. The chain is built from TRBV6-5 and TRBJ1-1; D ambiguous. Trimming left V 8 bases short and J 3 bases short, with 13 bases between. This CDR3 contains 13 residues. The germline V gene encodes CDR1 MNHEY and CDR2 SVGAGI. CDR3 protein: CASSALRDTEAFF. CDR3 nucleotide sequence: TGTGCCAGCTCAGCCCTGAGGGACACTGAAGCTTTCTTT.

The V and J genes are TRBV15 and TRBJ2-3; 10 bases align to TRBD2. The CDR3 has 17 amino acids. V trimming: 0 bases; J trimming: 0 bases; junction bases outside the gene matches: 3. CDR1 and CDR2 from the germline V gene are LNHNV and YYDKDF (reference sequence). The CDR3 nucleotides are TGTGCCACCAGCAGAGAAGCGACTAGCGGGAGCACAGATACGCAGTATTTT. Translating it yields CATSREATSGSTDTQYF.

This chain links TRBV30 with TRBJ2-3; TRBD2 matches at 7 bases. In germline, CDR1 is GTSNPN, CDR2 SVGIG (reference sequence). Losses at the gene ends were 0 bases for V and 0 bases for J; bases not matched to a gene: 9. The CDR3 has 17 residues. CDR3 nucleotide sequence: TGTGCCTGGAGTGTAAGTGGGGGGGGACCTAGCACAGATACGCAGTATTTT. Protein: CAWSVSGGGPSTDTQYF.